This TCR beta chain was sequenced during a study of T cells in Graves' hyperthyroidism and ophthalmopathy. Study-wide results and caveats: Most expanded thyroid clonotypes above 0.001 recurred in blood.

What was amplified from RNA transcripts were TCR beta CDR3 regions. The HTBI primer set was used in a first-round RT-PCR of the TCR CDR3. TCRdb fed the multiplex PCR reads into MiXCR, producing one record per CDR3 protein. The repertoire holds hundreds of thousands of distinct CDR3 sequences, with approximately 15% as singletons. Ophthalmopathy patients had Clinical Activity Score at least 3, NOSPECS grade at least 4, duration under 3 months. Pregnant or lactating patients were excluded, as were those with uncontrolled infection or other autoimmune disease. Each diagnosis was grounded in clinical symptoms, serum thyroxine and TRAb, thyroid ultrasound, and orbital computed tomography. This clonotype appeared many times. The antigen remains unidentified. The sequence derives from a woman aged 55 to 70 with Graves' ophthalmopathy. The specimen was blood.

The CDR3 DNA reads TGTGCCAGCAGTCGGACAGGGGCGGGCACTGAAGCTTTCTTT. Translation gives CASSRTGAGTEAFF. The chain links TRBV2 to TRBJ1-1; 9 nucleotides agree with TRBD1. This CDR3 is built from 14 residues. J lost 4 bases, V lost 5 bases, and 5 bases had no gene match. Germline V gene data show CDR1 as SNHLY and CDR2 as FYNNEI.